The 28 T cell receptor beta chains reported below all come from one sample, sequenced in a study of T-cell memory formation after mild COVID-19. TCRdb recomputed calls from the 5' RACE reads with MiXCR, one row per CDR3 protein. The data hold approximately 150,000 distinct CDR3 sequences, with more than 12% observed a single time. Material: PBMCs or a T cell subset sorted from them (not recorded which). These TCRs come from an adult woman who had mild COVID-19 (a few samples of this study predate the infection). Cell type and time point are not known.

The chain has TRBV4-1 and TRBJ1-2; D is possibly TRBD1 (5 bases). Germline V gene sequence: CDR1 MGHRA, CDR2 YSYEKL. CDR3 size: 15 residues. Trimming took 3 bases from V and 5 from J, leaving 16 bases between them. CDR3 coding DNA: TGCGCCAGCAGCCAGGGGGGGATTGAGGCTTATGGCTACACCTTC. It translates to CASSQGGIEAYGYTF.

The gene calls are TRBV5-1 and TRBJ1-2; D ambiguous. The V end was cut by 0 bases, the J end by 8 bases, with 14 bases between. Germline V gene lookup returns CDR1 SGHRS and CDR2 YFSETQ. CDR3 size: 14 residues. Here the CDR3 reads CASSLVDDRSGYTF. The CDR3 DNA reads as TGCGCCAGCAGCTTGGTGGATGATCGCTCAGGCTACACCTTC.

This chain joins TRBV27 and TRBJ2-7; D is ambiguous. The germline V gene encodes CDR1 MNHEY and CDR2 SMNVEV (reference sequence). The CDR3 runs 13 residues. Trimming removed 0 bases from V and 5 bases from J, with 8 bases in between. CDR3 DNA: TGTGCCAGCAGTTTATCGATAAGAAACGAGCAGTACTTC. Protein product: CASSLSIRNEQYF.

V and J are TRBV11-3 and TRBJ2-7, with a weak D call TRBD2 (7 bases). In germline, CDR1 is SGHNT, CDR2 YENEEA. Trimming left V 1 base short and J 7 bases short, with 17 bases between. The CDR3 is 15 residues long. CDR3 amino acids: CASSLVPVEGGEQYF. CDR3 DNA: TGTGCCAGCAGCTTAGTCCCCGTCGAGGGGGGGGAGCAGTACTTC.

DNA of the CDR3: TGTGCCAGCAGCCCCCGCCCGCCGTTCACCTACGAGCAGTACTTC. This encodes CASSPRPPFTYEQYF. This chain connects TRBV7-2 to TRBJ2-7; no firm D call. The CDR3 runs 15 residues. CDR1 is SGHTA, CDR2 FQGNSA, per germline. Between the trimmed V and J ends, which lost 5 bases and 2 bases, there was a span of 16 bases.

This clonotype was seen more than once but under ten times. V and J are TRBV7-9 and TRBJ2-3, with 7 bases matching TRBD1. The CDR3 has 13 residues. The V gene end was trimmed by 5 bases and the J gene end by 9 bases; junction bases not matched to a gene: 8. The germline V gene has CDR1 SEHNR and CDR2 FQNEAQ (reference sequence). CDR3 amino acids: CASSPETGTTQYF. CDR3 DNA: TGTGCCAGCAGCCCCGAGACAGGGACGACGCAGTATTTT.

This clonotype was detected a few times. The J gene is TRBJ2-7, the V gene TRBV18; D uncertain. CDR3 length: 13 amino acids. CDR1 is KGHSH and CDR2 is LQKENI in the germline V gene. Between the trimmed V and J ends, which lost 3 bases and 0 bases, there was a span of 6 bases. This CDR3 is CASSPKSSYEQYF. For the CDR3, the DNA is TGTGCCAGCTCACCCAAAAGCTCCTACGAGCAGTACTTC.

The chain links TRBV7-2 to TRBJ2-1; D may be TRBD1 or TRBD2 (6 bases each). CDR3 size: 17 residues. The V gene's germline CDR1 is SGHTA and CDR2 FQGNSA. The V end was cut by 5 bases, the J end by 9 bases, with 26 bases between. Here the CDR3 reads CASSPYSTRGVQGEQFF. The CDR3, as DNA: TGTGCCAGCAGCCCCTACTCGACTAGGGGTGTACAGGGTGAGCAGTTCTTC.

The chain uses TRBV19 and TRBJ1-1; TRBD1 might be the D (5 bases). Germline V gene data show CDR1 as LNHDA and CDR2 as SQIVND (reference sequence). V was trimmed by 5 bases and J by 1 base, leaving 14 bases between them. This CDR3 is 15 amino acids long. Written as DNA, the CDR3 is TGTGCCAGTAGTCACCACGGGGGGGGGAACACTGAAGCTTTCTTT. Protein sequence: CASSHHGGGNTEAFF.

The chain employs TRBV28 and TRBJ2-7; maybe TRBD2 (6 bases). This CDR3 region has 13 residues. The V end lost 6 bases, the J end lost 1 base, and 10 bases lay between the germline ends. CDR1 is MDHEN, CDR2 SYDVKM, per germline. CDR3 nucleotides: TGTGCCAGCAGGCCTGGGGGGTCCTACGAGCAGTACTTC. As protein: CASRPGGSYEQYF. The full variable domain, its missing parts supplied by reference TRBV28 and TRBJ2-7, is DVKVTQSSRYLVKRTGEKVFLECVQDMDHENMFWYRQDPGLGLRLIYFSYDVKMKEKGDIPEGYSVSREKKERFSLILESASTNQTSMYLCASRPGGSYEQYFGPGTRLTVT.

CDR3 sequence (DNA): TGCGCCAGCAGCCGTTTGGCCCAGACGAACACCGGGGAGCTGTTTTTT. Encoded protein: CASSRLAQTNTGELFF. This rearrangement joins TRBV5-1 to TRBJ2-2; D gene unclear. V was clipped by 4 bases and J by 0 bases, with 13 bases between them. This CDR3 has 16 residues. Per the germline V gene, CDR1 is SGHRS and CDR2 is YFSETQ.

The rearrangement links TRBV29-1 to TRBJ2-7; D is uncertain. With 5 bases removed from V and 2 bases from J, the gap between germline ends came to 16 bases. Germline V gives CDR1 SQVTM, CDR2 ANQGSEA. This CDR3 has 14 residues. CDR3 loop: CSVSLSVVTYEQYF. For the CDR3, the DNA is TGCAGCGTTTCCCTAAGCGTGGTAACCTACGAGCAGTACTTC.

V is TRBV6-5 and J is TRBJ1-3; D gene uncertain. The germline V gene encodes CDR1 MNHEY and CDR2 SVGAGI. V lost 7 bases to trimming and J lost 0 bases, with 13 bases between them. This CDR3 comprises 15 residues. The CDR3 region has the DNA TGTGCCAGCAAGTTTGACGGGAGCTCTGGAAACACCATATATTTT. Amino acid sequence: CASKFDGSSGNTIYF.

The rearrangement uses TRBV12-3 or TRBV12-4 and TRBJ1-2; the match to TRBD1 covers 7 bases. Trimming cost V 7 bases and J 0 bases; bases outside gene matches: 20. This CDR3 is built from 19 residues. CDR3: CASTLPPTGPRSPNYGYTF. Written as DNA, the CDR3 is TGTGCCAGCACCCTACCCCCGACAGGGCCGAGATCTCCTAACTATGGCTACACCTTC.

This clonotype was picked up a small number of times. The rearrangement joins TRBV7-9 to TRBJ1-2, with D perhaps TRBD1 (6 bases). CDR1 and CDR2 (germline): SEHNR, FQNEAQ (reference sequence). The CDR3 has 14 residues. The V gene lost 4 bases and the J gene lost 4 bases, with 13 bases spanning the gap. CDR3 DNA sequence: TGTGCCAGCAGCTCCCGACAGGACTCCTATGGCTACACCTTC. This gives the protein CASSSRQDSYGYTF.

The chain combines TRBV30 with TRBJ2-1; no firm D call. V shed 2 bases and J shed 7 bases, with 9 bases lying between them. Germline assignment: CDR1 GTSNPN and CDR2 SVGIG (reference sequence). The CDR3 covers 12 residues. CDR3: CAWSRIGNEQFF. CDR3 nucleotides: TGTGCCTGGAGTCGAATAGGAAATGAGCAGTTCTTC. Based on the CDR3 plus reference TRBV30 and TRBJ2-1, the full variable domain is SQTIHQWPATLVQPVGSPLSLECTVEGTSNPNLYWYRQAAGRGLQLLFYSVGIGQISSEVPQNLSASRPQDRQFILSSKKLLLSDSGFYLCAWSRIGNEQFFGPGTRLTVL.

The table lists this clonotype with a few counts. The chain carries TRBV4-3 and TRBJ2-5; 9 bases match TRBD2. Germline loops: CDR1 LGHNA, CDR2 YSLEER. The CDR3 has 15 residues. V shed 1 base and J 5 bases; nucleotides not matched to a gene: 5. CDR3 DNA: TGCGCCAGCAGCCAAGGGAGTAGCGGGAGTGAGACCCAGTACTTC. Residues: CASSQGSSGSETQYF.

The V gene is TRBV6-6, the J gene TRBJ2-3; 9 bases map to TRBD2. Germline CDR1 MNHNY, CDR2 SVGAGI (reference sequence). V lost 10 bases and J lost 1; bases outside the gene matches: 9. The CDR3 runs to 15 residues. CDR3 in DNA: TGTGCCACTCTGAAATCTAGCGGGGGCACAGATACGCAGTATTTT. Protein sequence: CATLKSSGGTDTQYF.

This clonotype was picked up a small number of times. The CDR3 nucleotides read TGTGCCACCAGTGATTTGACTGACAGGGATGAGCAGTTCTTC. Translation: CATSDLTDRDEQFF. The chain links TRBV24-1 to TRBJ2-1; 7 positions match TRBD1. The ends lost 0 bases at V and 8 bases at J; junction bases unmatched: 3. Germline CDR1 and CDR2: KGHDR and SFDVKD. The CDR3 consists of 14 residues.

In its sample, this clonotype was seen a few times. V and J are TRBV29-1 and TRBJ2-5; D is undetermined. The V gene's germline CDR1 is SQVTM and CDR2 ANQGSEA. Trimming took off 1 base at V and 3 bases at J, with 3 bases between the two ends. The CDR3 consists of 11 residues. CDR3 nucleotide sequence: TGCAGCGTTGAAGGGAAAGAGACCCAGTACTTC. It codes for CSVEGKETQYF.

The gene calls are TRBV29-1 and TRBJ2-7, with TRBD1 matching over 9 bases. Trimming at V came to 7 bases and at J to 4 bases, leaving 11 bases not matched to a gene. Germline V gives CDR1 SQVTM, CDR2 ANQGSEA. The CDR3 contains 14 residues. The CDR3 DNA follows: TGCAGCGCCGGACCCGGGACAGGGCCATACGAGCAGTACTTC. As protein: CSAGPGTGPYEQYF.

This clonotype was detected only a few times. Written as DNA, the CDR3 is TGCGCCAGCAGCCATCCCACCGGGACGGGGGCCGGGGAGCTGTTTTTT. Translated: CASSHPTGTGAGELFF. This chain links TRBV4-1 with TRBJ2-2; possibly TRBD2 for D (6 bases). Per germline, CDR1 MGHRA and CDR2 YSYEKL. The germline V and J ends were trimmed by 3 bases and 6 bases, with 17 bases remaining between them. This CDR3 region has 16 residues.

This clonotype turned up a few times. The chain joins TRBV7-9 to TRBJ2-1; D unclear. Trimming cost V 2 bases and J 4 bases, with 12 bases left between them. CDR1 is SEHNR and CDR2 is FQNEAQ in the germline V gene (reference sequence). This CDR3 has 15 residues. CDR3 protein: CASSLIGRSYNEQFF. CDR3 bases: TGTGCCAGCAGCTTAATCGGTAGATCTTACAATGAGCAGTTCTTC.

This clonotype was observed a handful of times. The rearrangement uses TRBV13 and TRBJ2-1, with 10 bases aligning to TRBD1. Germline V CDR1 and CDR2: PRHDT, FYEKMQ (reference sequence). With 4 bases clipped from V and 8 bases from J, the junction kept 5 bases outside the gene matches. The CDR3 covers 14 residues. The CDR3 DNA is TGTGCCAGCAGCTCCCGGGACAGGGGTTATGAGCAGTTCTTC. It encodes CASSSRDRGYEQFF.

This clonotype was seen more than once but under ten times. The chain carries TRBV2 and TRBJ2-3; 10 bases match TRBD2. This CDR3 comprises 15 residues. Unmatched junction bases numbered 12, after V lost 8 bases and J lost 7 bases. Per germline, CDR1 SNHLY and CDR2 FYNNEI. This chain's CDR3 is CASRDKSGRAHTQYF. CDR3 nucleotide sequence: TGTGCCAGCCGAGACAAGAGCGGGAGGGCGCATACGCAGTATTTT.

This clonotype has just a few counts. V gene TRBV4-1 combines with J gene TRBJ1-1, with a possible D match to TRBD1 (6 bases). Germline-derived CDR1 and CDR2 are MGHRA and YSYEKL. The ends were cut back, 4 bases at V and 4 bases at J, with 13 bases in the middle. This CDR3 spans 14 amino acids. CDR3 sequence: CASSRWGRITEAFF. As DNA, the CDR3 is TGCGCCAGCAGCCGCTGGGGGCGAATCACTGAAGCTTTCTTT.

The sample holds a few counts of this clonotype. The V gene is TRBV27, the J gene TRBJ2-7; the D is unclear. From germline, CDR1 is MNHEY and CDR2 SMNVEV (reference sequence). The CDR3 is 13 amino acids. Deletions cut 8 bases from V and 0 bases from J, with 11 bases between. The CDR3 region has the DNA TGTGCCAGCGGGCAGTCCTCCTCCTACGAGCAGTACTTC. This encodes CASGQSSSYEQYF.

This clonotype occurred once. J is TRBJ1-6 and V is TRBV19; D ambiguous. V lost 5 bases to trimming and J lost 14 bases, with 13 bases between them. Germline V gene sequence: CDR1 LNHDA, CDR2 SQIVND (reference sequence). CDR3 length: 12 residues. CDR3 nucleotide sequence: TGTGCCAGTAGTGGAGGTATTCGGGCCCTCCACTTT. It is translated as CASSGGIRALHF.